The rows below give T cell receptor beta chains drawn from one sample of a study of cytomegalovirus exposure and HLA in healthy donors. The assay was immunoSEQ multiplex PCR, and TCRdb's table has in-frame clones only and misses some. The top ten hold about 4.2% of the sample, which has about 80,000 clones, more than 50% seen once. Sequencing input: PBMCs. The source of these receptors is a male donor in good health and CMV-seropositive. The CDR3 runs from the conserved cysteine through the conserved F or W. The D gene is left open where the match is weak. Expanded clones are given a class, and other clones once, few, many or no size at all.

>TRBV6-5|.|14|TRBJ1-1|few
CASLKRQKNTEAFF
TGTGCCAGCCTTAAGAGACAGAAGAACACTGAAGCTTTCTTT
>TRBV30|TRBD2|14|TRBJ2-3|.
CAWTIAGGQETQYF
TGTGCCTGGACCATAGCGGGGGGGCAGGAAACGCAGTATTTT
>TRBV29-1|.|14|TRBJ1-2|.
CSVEATGFSYGYTF
TGCAGCGTTGAAGCGACAGGTTTTTCCTATGGCTACACCTTC
>TRBV7-6|TRBD1|14|TRBJ1-6|.
CASSSTGGNSPLHF
TGTGCCAGCAGCTCGACAGGGGGTAATTCACCCCTCCACTTT
>TRBV27|.|16|TRBJ2-7|few
CASSPNQGTFYSEQYF
TGTGCCAGCAGTCCGAACCAGGGTACGTTCTACTCCGAGCAGTACTTC
>TRBV25-1|TRBD1|15|TRBJ2-2|.
CASSGQGVNTGELFF
TGTGCCAGCAGTGGACAGGGGGTAAACACCGGGGAGCTGTTTTTT
>TRBV5-4|TRBD1|13|TRBJ2-7|once
CASSFGQGTEQYF
TGTGCCAGCAGCTTTGGACAGGGGACCGAGCAGTACTTC
>TRBV10-2|TRBD2|13|TRBJ2-2|.
CASRGLSTGELFF
TGCGCCAGCAGGGGACTAAGCACCGGGGAGCTGTTTTTT
>TRBV18|TRBD1|15|TRBJ2-7|few
CASSPPMAGGGEQYF
TGTGCCAGCTCACCACCGATGGCAGGGGGTGGTGAGCAGTACTTC
>TRBV21-1|.|17|TRBJ1-4|.
CASTRKGQGVTNEKLFF
TGTGCCAGCACGAGGAAGGGACAGGGGGTAACTAATGAAAAACTGTTTTTT
>TRBV11-2|TRBD2|15|TRBJ2-7|.
CASSSIAGRWREQYF
TGTGCCAGCAGCTCGATAGCGGGAAGGTGGAGGGAGCAGTACTTC
>TRBV5-6|TRBD1|15|TRBJ1-2|.
CASSLRGQGVKGYTF
TGTGCCAGCAGCTTGAGAGGACAGGGAGTGAAGGGCTACACCTTC
>TRBV18|TRBD1|17|TRBJ1-1|.
CASSSQGAAASYTEAFF
TGTGCCAGCTCATCCCAGGGGGCGGCGGCGAGCTACACTGAAGCTTTCTTT
>TRBV4-1|TRBD1|18|TRBJ2-6|.
CASSQGGTGGSGANVLTF
TGCGCCAGCAGCCAAGGGGGGACAGGGGGCTCTGGGGCCAACGTCCTGACTTTC
>TRBV20-1|.|11|TRBJ2-7|.
CSARGGYEQYF
TGCAGTGCTAGAGGCGGTTACGAGCAGTACTTC
>TRBV27|.|20|TRBJ1-6|.
CASSLRVPDGGSSYNSPLHF
TGTGCCAGCAGTCTTAGAGTGCCCGATGGGGGGAGCTCCTATAATTCACCCCTCCACTTT
>TRBV30|.|14|TRBJ1-1|.
CAWSGGLHQAEAFF
TGTGCCTGGAGTGGGGGACTCCACCAAGCTGAAGCTTTCTTT
>TRBV29-1|TRBD1|12|TRBJ2-4|.
CSARTGENIQYF
TGCAGCGCGCGGACAGGGGAAAACATTCAGTACTTC
>TRBV4-2|TRBD2|16|TRBJ2-7|.
CASSQEATSGSYEQYF
TGTGCCAGCAGCCAAGAAGCTACTAGCGGGAGCTACGAGCAGTACTTC
>TRBV15|.|16|TRBJ1-4|.
CATSREGSGANEKLFF
TGTGCCACCAGCAGAGAAGGGTCGGGGGCTAATGAAAAACTGTTTTTT
>TRBV28|.|13|TRBJ2-5|.
CASSTVDQETQYF
TGTGCCAGCAGCACAGTGGACCAAGAGACCCAGTACTTC
>TRBV5-1|TRBD2|14|TRBJ2-7|.
CASSQAGGPGEQYF
TGCGCCAGCAGTCAGGCGGGGGGGCCCGGCGAGCAGTACTTC
>TRBV27|.|14|TRBJ1-1|.
CASSLTQGTAEAFF
TGTGCCAGCAGTTTAACCCAAGGAACAGCTGAAGCTTTCTTT
>TRBV6-5|TRBD1|15|TRBJ1-4|.
CASSPRTGGLEKLFF
TGTGCCAGCAGCCCTCGGACAGGTGGGCTAGAAAAACTGTTTTTT
>TRBV2|.|12|TRBJ2-7|few
CASRLFSYEQYF
TGTGCCAGCAGACTATTCTCCTACGAGCAGTACTTC
>TRBV28|TRBD1|13|TRBJ1-1|.
CASRTGRNTEAFF
TGTGCCTCAAGGACAGGGCGAAACACTGAAGCTTTCTTT
>TRBV10-1|TRBD1|14|TRBJ2-2|.
CASSQDRGGRELFF
TGCGCCAGCAGCCAGGACAGGGGGGGGCGGGAGCTGTTTTTT
>TRBV7-9|.|15|TRBJ2-5|.
CASSTWTNGQETQYF
TGTGCCAGCAGCACCTGGACAAACGGCCAAGAGACCCAGTACTTC
>TRBV27|TRBD1|19|TRBJ2-6|.
CASSSPRGQGHSGANVLTF
TGTGCCAGCAGTTCCCCTCGGGGACAGGGCCACTCTGGGGCCAACGTCCTGACTTTC
>TRBV7-6|TRBD1|15|TRBJ2-7|.
CASSTGTGGSYEQYF
TGTGCCAGCAGCACCGGGACAGGGGGCTCGTACGAGCAGTACTTC
>TRBV2|.|14|TRBJ2-1|few
CASGRGAFREEQFF
TGTGCCAGCGGGAGGGGGGCGTTTAGGGAAGAGCAGTTCTTC
>TRBV5-6|TRBD1|17|TRBJ2-6|few
CASSSRTGVSGANVLTF
TGTGCCAGCAGCTCGAGGACAGGTGTCTCTGGGGCCAACGTCCTGACTTTC
>TRBV2|TRBD1|15|TRBJ2-7|many
CASSEGTGLSYEQYF
TGTGCCAGCAGTGAAGGGACAGGGCTCTCCTACGAGCAGTACTTC
>TRBV4-2|.|18|TRBJ2-1|few
CASSQDTTDSSRPHEQFF
TGTGCCAGCAGCCAAGATACTACGGACTCCTCACGCCCGCATGAGCAGTTCTTC
>TRBV27|.|15|TRBJ2-1|.
CASSLLAGSYNEQFF
TGTGCCAGCAGTTTACTCGCGGGCTCCTACAATGAGCAGTTCTTC
>TRBV15|TRBD1|17|TRBJ2-7|.
CATSRVQGVVNSYEQYF
TGTGCCACCAGCAGAGTTCAGGGGGTTGTAAACTCCTACGAGCAGTACTTC
>TRBV13|TRBD2|16|TRBJ2-1|once
CASSPGLTSGYNEQFF
TGTGCCAGCAGCCCAGGGTTGACTAGCGGGTACAATGAGCAGTTCTTC
>TRBV7-8|TRBD1|21|TRBJ2-7|.
CASSLVGSGTGGKLGTSEQYF
TGTGCCAGCAGCTTAGTGGGATCCGGGACAGGGGGTAAATTGGGTACGTCCGAGCAGTACTTC
>TRBV7-9|.|16|TRBJ1-2|few
CASSSAVDRFPYGYTF
TGTGCCAGCAGCTCCGCAGTGGACAGATTCCCCTATGGCTACACCTTC
>TRBV7-2|.|11|TRBJ2-5|.
CASSSEETQYF
TGTGCCAGCAGCTCCGAAGAGACCCAGTACTTC
>TRBV28|TRBD1|16|TRBJ2-1|.
CASSPHPQTGTNEQFF
TGTGCCAGCAGTCCCCACCCCCAGACAGGGACCAATGAGCAGTTCTTC
>TRBV7-8|TRBD2|17|TRBJ2-1|.
CASSLGTSGDSYNEQFF
TGTGCCAGCAGCTTAGGGACTAGCGGGGACTCCTACAATGAGCAGTTCTTC
>TRBV7-8|TRBD1|16|TRBJ2-3|few
CASSHRTGGRTDTQYF
TGTGCCAGCAGCCATCGGACAGGGGGAAGGACAGATACGCAGTATTTT
>TRBV19|.|13|TRBJ1-4|.
CASSIEVNEKLFF
TGTGCCAGTAGTATCGAGGTTAATGAAAAACTGTTTTTT
>TRBV5-1|.|14|TRBJ1-2|.
CASSPTPNPWGYTF
TGCGCCAGCAGTCCGACTCCTAACCCCTGGGGCTACACCTTC
>TRBV2|TRBD1|14|TRBJ2-7|.
CASLRDSTSYEQYF
TGTGCCAGCCTCCGGGACAGTACATCCTACGAGCAGTACTTC
>TRBV4-1|TRBD2|14|TRBJ2-7|few
CASSQDGGIYEQYF
TGCGCCAGCAGCCAAGACGGGGGGATCTACGAGCAGTACTTC
>TRBV27|TRBD1|17|TRBJ1-2|.
CASRGTGGIGANYGYTF
TGTGCCAGCAGGGGGACAGGGGGCATCGGAGCTAACTATGGCTACACCTTC
>TRBV5-5|TRBD1|14|TRBJ1-5|once
CASSPVDRDQPQHF
TGTGCCAGCAGCCCTGTTGACAGGGATCAGCCCCAGCATTTT
>TRBV5-8|TRBD1|14|TRBJ2-1|.
CASSSGQGTVAQFF
TGTGCCAGCAGCTCGGGACAGGGAACGGTCGCGCAGTTCTTC
>TRBV7-2|TRBD1|15|TRBJ1-2|once
CASSSRTGGDYGYTF
TGTGCCAGCAGCTCCCGGACAGGGGGCGACTATGGCTACACCTTC
>TRBV13|TRBD1|15|TRBJ1-4|.
CASSKQGSTNEKLFF
TGTGCCAGCAGTAAACAGGGGAGCACTAATGAAAAACTGTTTTTT
>TRBV19|.|13|TRBJ1-1|.
CASSPGLNTEAFF
TGTGCCAGTTCCCCGGGTTTGAACACTGAAGCTTTCTTT
>TRBV9|.|13|TRBJ2-5|.
CASSRALQETQYF
TGTGCCAGCAGCCGAGCCCTACAAGAGACCCAGTACTTC